This T cell receptor beta chain is drawn from a study of blood T cell repertoires in COVID-19. In the study overall: COVID-19 samples, acute and convalescent, were from the United States, Italy and Spain.

The CDR3 has 15 residues. J gave up 5 bases and V 0 bases, and 4 bases lay outside the gene matches. CDR1 SGHNT and CDR2 YYREEE come from the germline V gene (reference sequence). In the study's own analysis: Researchers report that nucleated cell counts were estimated from reference gene primer amplification. TCRdb's copy holds only in-frame clones and misses some; the assay was immunoSEQ multiplex PCR. V, J and clone size are those of that table, while D and trimming were read from the DNA. The sample shows around 230,000 clones, approximately 86% of them seen only once. The receptor was isolated from a man between 60 and 75 years old who had recovered from COVID-19. V is TRBV5-4 and J is TRBJ2-2; 7 positions agree with TRBD2. The sample taken for sequencing was peripheral blood. CDR3 nucleotides: TGTGCCAGCAGCTTGGGGACTAGAGGGACCGGGGAGCTGTTTTTT. The encoded protein is CASSLGTRGTGELFF.